This T cell receptor (beta chain) was found in a study of blood T cell repertoires in COVID-19. About the study: Some COVID-19 samples were acute and others convalescent; all came from the United States, Italy and Spain. Nucleic acid was either cDNA or gDNA, and it came from T cells, B-cell-depleted T cells, or PBMCs.

The V segment lost 6 bases and the J segment 0 bases; nucleotides outside the gene matches: 5. The CDR3 contains 16 residues. Germline lookup yields CDR1 LNHDA and CDR2 SQIVND (reference sequence). Source study methods: Cell counts per sample came from amplifying reference gene primers. Clones were sequenced by immunoSEQ multiplex PCR, and TCRdb holds only the in-frame ones, with some missing. V and J calls and clone size are given by that table; D and trimming were obtained from the DNA. The table records tens of thousands of clones, roughly 80% of them present only once. The chain carries TRBV19 and TRBJ2-3; TRBD1 agrees at 11 bases. The clonotype was recovered from a human donor in a cohort sampled during active COVID-19. The sequencing sample was made of peripheral blood. The CDR3 nucleotides read TGTGCCAGTAGCCGGCGGACAGGGGGCAGCACAGATACGCAGTATTTT. It specifies CASSRRTGGSTDTQYF.